The clone carrying this T cell receptor beta chain was recorded only once. As yet, its antigen is unknown. The sample has other DNA sequences that encode this CDR3 too. The V and J ends lost 2 bases and 5 bases, in that order; junction bases with no gene match: 3. The CDR3 covers 15 residues. Germline V gene sequence: CDR1 SGHNT, CDR2 YENEEA. Measured with immunoSEQ multiplex PCR; TCRdb has only the in-frame clones, and not every one. The table lists about 130,000 clones, 89% of them singletons. The data were obtained in a study of T cells in localized non-small cell lung cancer. General study findings and limits: The highest T cell clonality was in uninvolved adjacent lung, above tumor.

The clonotype was recovered from a female donor aged 60 or older with stage I lung adenocarcinoma. The material sequenced was peripheral blood, taken before any cancer treatment. The chain joins TRBV11-3 to TRBJ2-1, with 10 positions matching TRBD2. The CDR3 here is CASSLLAGVNNEQFF. The CDR3 nucleotides read TGTGCCAGCAGCTTACTAGCGGGGGTAAACAATGAGCAGTTCTTC.